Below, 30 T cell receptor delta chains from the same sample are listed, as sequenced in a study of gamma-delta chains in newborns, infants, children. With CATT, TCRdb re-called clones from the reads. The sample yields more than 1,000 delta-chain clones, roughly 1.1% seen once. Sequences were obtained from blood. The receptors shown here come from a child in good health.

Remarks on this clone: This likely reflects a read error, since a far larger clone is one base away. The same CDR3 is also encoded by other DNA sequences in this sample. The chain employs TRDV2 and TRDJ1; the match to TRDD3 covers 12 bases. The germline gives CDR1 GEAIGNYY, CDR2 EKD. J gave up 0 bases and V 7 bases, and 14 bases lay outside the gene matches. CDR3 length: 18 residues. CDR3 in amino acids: CACDLILGDTRYTDKLIF. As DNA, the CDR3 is TGTGCCTGCGACCTTATACTGGGGGATACACGGTACACCGATAAACTCATCTTT.

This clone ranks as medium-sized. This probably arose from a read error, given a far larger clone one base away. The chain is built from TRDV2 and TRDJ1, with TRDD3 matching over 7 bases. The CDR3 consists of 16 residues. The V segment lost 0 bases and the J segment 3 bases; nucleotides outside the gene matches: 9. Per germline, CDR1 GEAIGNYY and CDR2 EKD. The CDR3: CACDTVGDRLPDKLIF. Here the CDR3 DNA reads TGTGCCTGTGACACCGTTGGGGATAGGCTCCCCGATAAACTCATCTTT.

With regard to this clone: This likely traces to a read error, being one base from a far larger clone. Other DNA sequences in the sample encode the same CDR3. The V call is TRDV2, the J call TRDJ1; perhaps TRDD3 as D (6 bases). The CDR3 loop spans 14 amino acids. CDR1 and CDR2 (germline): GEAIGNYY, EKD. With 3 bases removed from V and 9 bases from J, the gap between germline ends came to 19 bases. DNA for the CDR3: TGTGCCTGTGACGCGGTACTGGGAGATACCGAACTCATCTTT. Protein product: CACDAVLGDTELIF.

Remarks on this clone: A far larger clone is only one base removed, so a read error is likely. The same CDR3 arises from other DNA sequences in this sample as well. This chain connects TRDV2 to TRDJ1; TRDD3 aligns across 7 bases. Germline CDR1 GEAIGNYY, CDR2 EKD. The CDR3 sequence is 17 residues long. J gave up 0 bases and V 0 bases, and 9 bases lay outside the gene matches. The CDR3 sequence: CACDTVSGGSNTDKLIF. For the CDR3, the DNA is TGTGCCTGTGACACCGTCTCCGGGGGATCTAACACCGATAAACTCATCTTT.

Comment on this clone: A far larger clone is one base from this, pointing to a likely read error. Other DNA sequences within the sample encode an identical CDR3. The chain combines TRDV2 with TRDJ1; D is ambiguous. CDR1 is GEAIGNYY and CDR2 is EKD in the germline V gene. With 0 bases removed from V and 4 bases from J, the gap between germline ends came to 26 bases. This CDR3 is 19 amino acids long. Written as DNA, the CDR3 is TGTGCCTGTGACACCGTTCAGGGCGTACTGAAAACTCCGGACGATAAACTCATCTTT. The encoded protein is CACDTVQGVLKTPDDKLIF.

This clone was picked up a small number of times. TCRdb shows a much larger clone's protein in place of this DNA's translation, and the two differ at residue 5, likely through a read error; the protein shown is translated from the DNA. In nucleotides, the CDR3 is TGTGCCTGTGACGCCGGTTGGGGGACGCATAGCTCCTGGGACACCCGACAGATGTTTTTC. Encoded protein: CACDAGWGTHSSWDTRQMFF. The rearrangement uses TRDV2 and TRDJ3; 7 bases are shared with TRDD3. Germline lookup yields CDR1 GEAIGNYY and CDR2 EKD. The CDR3 loop spans 20 amino acids. V was pared by 3 bases and J by 0 bases, with 13 bases of the junction left unmatched.

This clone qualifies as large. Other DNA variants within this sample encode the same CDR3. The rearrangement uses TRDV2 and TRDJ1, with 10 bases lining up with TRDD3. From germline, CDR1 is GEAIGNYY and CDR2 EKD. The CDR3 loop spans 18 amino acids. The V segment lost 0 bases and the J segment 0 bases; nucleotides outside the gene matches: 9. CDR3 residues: CACDTVPTGGLNTDKLIF. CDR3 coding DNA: TGTGCCTGTGACACCGTTCCTACTGGGGGATTGAACACCGATAAACTCATCTTT.

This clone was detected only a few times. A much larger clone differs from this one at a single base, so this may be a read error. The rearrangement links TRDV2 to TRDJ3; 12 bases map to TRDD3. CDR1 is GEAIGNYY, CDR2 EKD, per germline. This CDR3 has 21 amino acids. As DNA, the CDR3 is TGTGCCCGTGACACCGTACTGGGGGATACCCAAAGCTCCTGGGACACCCGACAGATGTTTTTC. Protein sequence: CARDTVLGDTQSSWDTRQMFF.

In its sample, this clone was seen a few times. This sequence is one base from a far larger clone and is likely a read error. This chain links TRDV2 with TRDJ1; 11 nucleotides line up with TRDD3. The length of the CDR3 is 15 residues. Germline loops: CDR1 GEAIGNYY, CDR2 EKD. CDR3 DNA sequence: TGTGCCTGTGACGGACTGGGGGATAACACCGATAAACCCATCTTT. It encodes CACDGLGDNTDKPIF.

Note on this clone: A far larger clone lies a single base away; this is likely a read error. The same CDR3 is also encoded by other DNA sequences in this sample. CDR3 sequence reads: CACDTAGGSSWDTRQMFF. The CDR3 DNA reads TGTGCCTGTGACACGGCCGGGGGTAGCTCCTGGGACACCCGACAGATGTTTTTC. The chain recombines TRDV2 with TRDJ3, with D possibly being TRDD3 (5 bases). The germline gives CDR1 GEAIGNYY, CDR2 EKD. The CDR3 sequence is 18 residues long. Trimming pared 1 base from V and 0 bases from J, leaving 12 bases between.

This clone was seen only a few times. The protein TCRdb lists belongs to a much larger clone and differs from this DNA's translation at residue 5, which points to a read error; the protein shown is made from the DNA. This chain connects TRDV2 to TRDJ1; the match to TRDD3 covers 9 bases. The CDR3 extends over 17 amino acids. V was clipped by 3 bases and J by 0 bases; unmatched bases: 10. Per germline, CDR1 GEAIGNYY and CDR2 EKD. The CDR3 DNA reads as TGTGCCTGTGACGCCGTCTCTGGGGGATCTAACACCGATAAACTCATCTTT. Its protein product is CACDAVSGGSNTDKLIF.

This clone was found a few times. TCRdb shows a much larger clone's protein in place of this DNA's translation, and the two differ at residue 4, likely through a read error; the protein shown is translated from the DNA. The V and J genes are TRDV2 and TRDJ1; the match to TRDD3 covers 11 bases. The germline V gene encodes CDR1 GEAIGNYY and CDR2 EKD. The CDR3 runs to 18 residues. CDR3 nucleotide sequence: TGTGCCTGTGGCACCGTTTTACTGGGGGATAGACCCACCGATAAACTCATCTTT. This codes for CACGTVLLGDRPTDKLIF.

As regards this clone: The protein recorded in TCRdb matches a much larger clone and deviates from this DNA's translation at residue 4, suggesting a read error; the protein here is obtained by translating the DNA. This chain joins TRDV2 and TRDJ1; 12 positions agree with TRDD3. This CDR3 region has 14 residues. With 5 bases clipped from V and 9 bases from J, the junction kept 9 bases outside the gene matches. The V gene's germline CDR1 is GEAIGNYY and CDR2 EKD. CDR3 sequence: CACGAVLGDTELIF. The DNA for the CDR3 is TGTGCCTGTGGCGCGGTACTGGGGGATACCGAACTCATCTTT.

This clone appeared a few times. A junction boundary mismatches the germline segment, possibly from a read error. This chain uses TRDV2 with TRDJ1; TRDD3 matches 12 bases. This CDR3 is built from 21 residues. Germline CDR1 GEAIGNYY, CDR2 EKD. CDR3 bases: TGTGCCAGTGACACCCCCTTTAGCCCGCGTACTGGGGGATACAACACCGATAAACCCATCTTT. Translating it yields CASDTPFSPRTGGYNTDKPIF.

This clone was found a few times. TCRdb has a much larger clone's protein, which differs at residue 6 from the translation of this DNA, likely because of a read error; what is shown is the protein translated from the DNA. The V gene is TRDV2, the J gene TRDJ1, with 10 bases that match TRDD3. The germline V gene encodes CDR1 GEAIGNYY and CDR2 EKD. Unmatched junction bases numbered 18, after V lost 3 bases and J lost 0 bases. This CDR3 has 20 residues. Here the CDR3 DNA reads TGTGCCTGTGACCCACCCAGTACTGGGGGATCATCCCGGTACACCGATAAACTCATCTTT. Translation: CACDPPSTGGSSRYTDKLIF.

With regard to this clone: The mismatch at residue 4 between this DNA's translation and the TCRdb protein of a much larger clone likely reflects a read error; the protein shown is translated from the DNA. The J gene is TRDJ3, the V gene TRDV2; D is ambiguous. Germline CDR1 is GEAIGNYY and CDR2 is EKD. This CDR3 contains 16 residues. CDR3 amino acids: CACGTPSSWDTRQMFF. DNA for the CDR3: TGTGCCTGTGGCACCCCTAGCTCCTGGGACACCCGACAGATGTTTTTC.

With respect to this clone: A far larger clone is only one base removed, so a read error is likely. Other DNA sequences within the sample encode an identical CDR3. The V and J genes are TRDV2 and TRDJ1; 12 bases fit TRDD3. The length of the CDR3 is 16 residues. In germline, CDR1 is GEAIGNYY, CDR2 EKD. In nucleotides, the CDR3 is TGTGCCTGTGACCTCCTGGGGGATACGCTTGACGATAAGCTCATCTTT. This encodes CACDLLGDTLDDKLIF.

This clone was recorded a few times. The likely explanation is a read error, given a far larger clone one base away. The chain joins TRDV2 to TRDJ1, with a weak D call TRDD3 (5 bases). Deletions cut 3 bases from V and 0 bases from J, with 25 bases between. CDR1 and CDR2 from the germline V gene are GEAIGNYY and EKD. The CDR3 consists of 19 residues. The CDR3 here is CACDAVDRSLTSHTDKLIF. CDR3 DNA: TGTGCCTGTGACGCCGTGGATAGGAGCCTTACCTCACACACCGATAAACTCATCTTT.

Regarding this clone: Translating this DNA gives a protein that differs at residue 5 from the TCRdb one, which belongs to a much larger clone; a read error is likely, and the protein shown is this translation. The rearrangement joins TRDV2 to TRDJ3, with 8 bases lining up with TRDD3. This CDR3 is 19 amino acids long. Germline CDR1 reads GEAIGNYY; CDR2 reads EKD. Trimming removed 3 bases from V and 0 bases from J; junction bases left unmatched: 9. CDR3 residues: CACDATGGFSSWDTRQMFF. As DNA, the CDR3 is TGTGCCTGTGACGCCACTGGGGGCTTTAGCTCCTGGGACACCCGACAGATGTTTTTC.

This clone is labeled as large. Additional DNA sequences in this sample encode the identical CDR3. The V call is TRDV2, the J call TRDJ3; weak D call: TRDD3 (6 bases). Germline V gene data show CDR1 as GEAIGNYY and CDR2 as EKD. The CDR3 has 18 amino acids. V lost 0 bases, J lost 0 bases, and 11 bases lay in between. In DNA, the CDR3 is TGTGCCTGTGACACCGCTGGGGTGAGCTCCTGGGACACCCGACAGATGTTTTTC. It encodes CACDTAGVSSWDTRQMFF.

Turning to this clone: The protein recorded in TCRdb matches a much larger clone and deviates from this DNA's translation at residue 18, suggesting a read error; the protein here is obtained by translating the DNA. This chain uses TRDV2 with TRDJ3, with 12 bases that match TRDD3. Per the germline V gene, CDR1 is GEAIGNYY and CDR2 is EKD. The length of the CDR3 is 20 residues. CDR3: CACDTMAGGYGSWDTRQVFF. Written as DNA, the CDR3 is TGTGCCTGTGACACTATGGCTGGGGGATACGGCTCCTGGGACACCCGACAGGTGTTTTTC.

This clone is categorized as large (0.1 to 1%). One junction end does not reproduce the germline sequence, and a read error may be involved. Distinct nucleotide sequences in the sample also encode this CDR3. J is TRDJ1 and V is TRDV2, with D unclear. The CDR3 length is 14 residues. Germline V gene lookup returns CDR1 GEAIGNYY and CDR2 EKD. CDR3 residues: CACDSVLRSDKPIF. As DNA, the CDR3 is TGTGCCTGTGACTCTGTACTGCGGTCCGATAAACCCATCTTT.

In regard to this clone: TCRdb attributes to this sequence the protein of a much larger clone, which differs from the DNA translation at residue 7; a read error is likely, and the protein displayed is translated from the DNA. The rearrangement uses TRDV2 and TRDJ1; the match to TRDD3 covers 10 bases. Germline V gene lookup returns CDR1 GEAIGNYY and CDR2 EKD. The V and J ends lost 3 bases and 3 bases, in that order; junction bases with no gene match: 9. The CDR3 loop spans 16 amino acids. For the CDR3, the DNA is TGTGCCTGTGACTCAGTACCGGGGGATACGCCCGATAAACTCATCTTT. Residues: CACDSVPGDTPDKLIF.

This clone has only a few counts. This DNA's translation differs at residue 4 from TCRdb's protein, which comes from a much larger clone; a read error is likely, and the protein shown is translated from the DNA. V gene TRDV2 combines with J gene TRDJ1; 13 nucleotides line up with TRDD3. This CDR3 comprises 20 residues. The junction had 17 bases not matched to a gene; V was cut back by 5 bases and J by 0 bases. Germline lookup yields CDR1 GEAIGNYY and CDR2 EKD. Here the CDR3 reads CACGPVVTTGGYADTDKLIF. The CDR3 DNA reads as TGTGCCTGTGGCCCAGTCGTTACTACTGGGGGATACGCCGACACCGATAAACTCATCTTT.

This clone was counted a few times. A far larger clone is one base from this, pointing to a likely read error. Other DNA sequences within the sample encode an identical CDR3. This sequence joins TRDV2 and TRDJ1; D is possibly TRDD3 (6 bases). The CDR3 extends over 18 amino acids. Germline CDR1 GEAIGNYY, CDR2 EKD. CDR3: CACDPVGGGRTYTDKLIF. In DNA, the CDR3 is TGTGCCTGTGATCCCGTCGGTGGGGGTCGAACGTACACCGATAAGCTCATCTTT.

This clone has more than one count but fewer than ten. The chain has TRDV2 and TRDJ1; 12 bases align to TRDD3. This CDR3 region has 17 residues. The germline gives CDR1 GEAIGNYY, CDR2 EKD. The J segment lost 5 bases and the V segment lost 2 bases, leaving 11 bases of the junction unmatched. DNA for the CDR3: TGTGCCTGTGACATCCTCGAGCTGGGGGATACGCAGGATAAACTCATCTTT. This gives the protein CACDILELGDTQDKLIF.

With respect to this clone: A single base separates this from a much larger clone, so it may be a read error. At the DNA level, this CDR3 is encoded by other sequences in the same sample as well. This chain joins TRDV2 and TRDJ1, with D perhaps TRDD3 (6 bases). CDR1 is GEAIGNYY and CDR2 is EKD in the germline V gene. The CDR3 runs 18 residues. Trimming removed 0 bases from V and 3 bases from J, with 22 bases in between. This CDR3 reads CACDTLLGDTPFSDKLIF. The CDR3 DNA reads TGTGCCTGTGACACCTTACTGGGCGATACGCCGTTCTCCGATAAACTCATCTTT.

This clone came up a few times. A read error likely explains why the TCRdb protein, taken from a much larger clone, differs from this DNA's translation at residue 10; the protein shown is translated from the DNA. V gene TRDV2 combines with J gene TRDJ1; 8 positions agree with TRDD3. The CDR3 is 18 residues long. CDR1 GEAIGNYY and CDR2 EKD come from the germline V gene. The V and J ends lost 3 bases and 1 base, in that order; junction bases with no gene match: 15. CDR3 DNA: TGTGCCTGTGACGCGATACTGGGGGCTAATCGCGGCACCGATAAACTCATCTTT. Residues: CACDAILGANRGTDKLIF.

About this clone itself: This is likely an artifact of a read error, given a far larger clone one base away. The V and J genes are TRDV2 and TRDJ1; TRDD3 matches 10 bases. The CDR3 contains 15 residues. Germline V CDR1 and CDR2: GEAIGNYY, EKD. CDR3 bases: TGTGCCTTATGGCGACTGGGGGATTACACCGATAAATTCATCTTT. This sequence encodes CALWRLGDYTDKFIF.

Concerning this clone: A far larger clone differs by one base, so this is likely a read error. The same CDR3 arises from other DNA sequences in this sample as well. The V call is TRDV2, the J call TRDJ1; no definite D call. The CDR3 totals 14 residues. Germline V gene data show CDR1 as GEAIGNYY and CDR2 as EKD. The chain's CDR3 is CACDSLLLTDKLIF. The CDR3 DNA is TGCGCCTGTGATAGCCTTTTATTGACCGATAAACTCATCTTT.